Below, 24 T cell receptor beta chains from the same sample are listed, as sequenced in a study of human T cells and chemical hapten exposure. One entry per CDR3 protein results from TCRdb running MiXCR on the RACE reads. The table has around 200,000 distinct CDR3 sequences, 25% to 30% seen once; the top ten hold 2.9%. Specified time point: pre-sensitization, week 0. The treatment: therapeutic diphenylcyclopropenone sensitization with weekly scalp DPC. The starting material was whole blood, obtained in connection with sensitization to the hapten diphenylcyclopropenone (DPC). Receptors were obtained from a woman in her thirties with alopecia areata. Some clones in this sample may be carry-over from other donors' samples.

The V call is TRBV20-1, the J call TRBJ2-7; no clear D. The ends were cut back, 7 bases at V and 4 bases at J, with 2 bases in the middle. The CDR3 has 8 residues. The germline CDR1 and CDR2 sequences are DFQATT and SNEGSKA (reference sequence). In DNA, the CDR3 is TGCAGTGTATACGAGCAGTACTTC. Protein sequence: CSVYEQYF.

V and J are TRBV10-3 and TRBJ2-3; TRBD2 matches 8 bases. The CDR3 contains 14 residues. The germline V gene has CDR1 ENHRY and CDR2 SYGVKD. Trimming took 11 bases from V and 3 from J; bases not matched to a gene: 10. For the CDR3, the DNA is TGTGCCGTTCTCCCGGGACTAGGTACAGATACGCAGTATTTT. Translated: CAVLPGLGTDTQYF.

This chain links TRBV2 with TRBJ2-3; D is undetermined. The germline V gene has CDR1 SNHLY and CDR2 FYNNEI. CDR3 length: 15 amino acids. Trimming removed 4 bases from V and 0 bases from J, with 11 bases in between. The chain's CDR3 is CASSAGSSSTDTQYF. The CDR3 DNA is TGTGCCAGCAGTGCGGGCAGTTCTAGCACAGATACGCAGTATTTT.

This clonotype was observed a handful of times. The CDR3 sequence: CSVGQGENYGYTF. In DNA, the CDR3 is TGCAGCGTTGGACAGGGGGAAAACTATGGCTACACCTTC. The chain joins TRBV29-1 to TRBJ1-2, with 9 bases fitting TRBD1. Looked up from germline, CDR1 is SQVTM and CDR2 is ANQGSEA. This CDR3 is built from 13 residues. The junction had 2 bases not matched to a gene; V was cut back by 4 bases and J by 2 bases. Drawing the rest from reference TRBV29-1 and TRBJ1-2, the complete variable domain is SAVISQKPSRDICQRGTSLTIQCQVDSQVTMMFWYRQQPGQSLTLIATANQGSEATYESGFVIDKFPISRPNLTFSTLTVSNMSPEDSSIYLCSVGQGENYGYTFGSGTRLTVV.

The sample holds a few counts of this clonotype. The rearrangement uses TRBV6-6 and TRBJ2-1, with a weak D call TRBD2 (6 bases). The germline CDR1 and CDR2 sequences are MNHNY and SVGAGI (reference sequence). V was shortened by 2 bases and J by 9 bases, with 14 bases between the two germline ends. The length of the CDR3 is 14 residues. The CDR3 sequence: CASSYGRVGGEQFF. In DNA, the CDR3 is TGTGCCAGCAGTTACGGTCGGGTCGGGGGTGAGCAGTTCTTC.

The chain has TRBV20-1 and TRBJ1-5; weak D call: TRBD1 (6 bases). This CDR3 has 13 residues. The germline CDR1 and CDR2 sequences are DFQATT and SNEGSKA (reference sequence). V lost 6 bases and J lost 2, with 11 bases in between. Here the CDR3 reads CSAGGVGNQPQHF. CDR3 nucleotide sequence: TGCAGTGCAGGGGGGGTTGGCAATCAGCCCCAGCATTTT.

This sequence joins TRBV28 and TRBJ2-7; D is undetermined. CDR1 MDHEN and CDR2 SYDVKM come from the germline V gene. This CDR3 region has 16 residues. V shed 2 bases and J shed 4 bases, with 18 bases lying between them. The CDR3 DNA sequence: TGTGCCAGCAGTTTACTCCCAGCCGAGAGAATATACGAGCAGTACTTC. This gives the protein CASSLLPAERIYEQYF.

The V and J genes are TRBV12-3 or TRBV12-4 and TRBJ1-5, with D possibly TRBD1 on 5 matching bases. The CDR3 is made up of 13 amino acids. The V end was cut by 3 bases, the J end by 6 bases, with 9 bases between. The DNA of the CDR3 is TGTGCCAGCAGTTTGGGGGAGGGTCAGCCCCAGCATTTT. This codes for CASSLGEGQPQHF.

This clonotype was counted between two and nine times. Written as DNA, the CDR3 is TGTGCCACCAGCGGACAGGGAGGCTACAATGAGCAGTTCTTC. As protein: CATSGQGGYNEQFF. The chain couples TRBV15 to TRBJ2-1; 8 bases fit TRBD1. Germline V gives CDR1 LNHNV, CDR2 YYDKDF (reference sequence). The CDR3 extends over 14 amino acids. Trimming at V came to 5 bases and at J to 3 bases, leaving 3 bases not matched to a gene.

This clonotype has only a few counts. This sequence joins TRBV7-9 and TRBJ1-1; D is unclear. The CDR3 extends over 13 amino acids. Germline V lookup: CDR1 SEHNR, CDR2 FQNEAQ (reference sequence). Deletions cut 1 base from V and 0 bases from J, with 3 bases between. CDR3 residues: CASSLVMNTEAFF. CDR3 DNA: TGTGCCAGCAGCTTAGTCATGAACACTGAAGCTTTCTTT.

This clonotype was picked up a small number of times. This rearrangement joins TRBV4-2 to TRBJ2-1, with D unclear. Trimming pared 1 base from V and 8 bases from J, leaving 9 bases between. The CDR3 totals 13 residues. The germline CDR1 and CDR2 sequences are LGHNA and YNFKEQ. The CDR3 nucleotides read TGTGCCAGCAGCCAAGCGTCTGCGGATGAGCAGTTCTTC. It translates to CASSQASADEQFF.

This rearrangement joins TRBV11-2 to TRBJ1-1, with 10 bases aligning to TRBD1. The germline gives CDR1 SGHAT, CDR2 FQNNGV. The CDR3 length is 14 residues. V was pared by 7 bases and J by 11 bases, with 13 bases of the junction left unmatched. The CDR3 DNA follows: TGTGCCAGCAACCTAGCCGGGACAGGGGCCGTGGCTTTCTTT. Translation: CASNLAGTGAVAFF.

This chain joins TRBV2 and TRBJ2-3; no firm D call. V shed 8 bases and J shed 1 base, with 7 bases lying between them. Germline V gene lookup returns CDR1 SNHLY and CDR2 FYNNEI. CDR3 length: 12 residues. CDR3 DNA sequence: TGTGCCAGCCGACTTCGCACAGATACGCAGTATTTT. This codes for CASRLRTDTQYF.

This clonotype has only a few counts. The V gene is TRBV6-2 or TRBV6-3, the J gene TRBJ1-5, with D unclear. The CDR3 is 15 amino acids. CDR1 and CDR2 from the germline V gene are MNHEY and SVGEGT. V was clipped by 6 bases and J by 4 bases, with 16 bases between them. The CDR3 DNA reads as TGTGCCAGCAGGGGGATGCGGGGTTGGAATCAGCCCCAGCATTTT. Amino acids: CASRGMRGWNQPQHF.

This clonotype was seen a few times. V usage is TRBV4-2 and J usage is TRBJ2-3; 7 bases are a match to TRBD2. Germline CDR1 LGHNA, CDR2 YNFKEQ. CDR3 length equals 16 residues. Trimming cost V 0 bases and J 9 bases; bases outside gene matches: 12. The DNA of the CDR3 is TGTGCCAGCAGCCAAGATCGGGCTAGCGGCCAACGGACGCAGTATTTT. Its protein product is CASSQDRASGQRTQYF.

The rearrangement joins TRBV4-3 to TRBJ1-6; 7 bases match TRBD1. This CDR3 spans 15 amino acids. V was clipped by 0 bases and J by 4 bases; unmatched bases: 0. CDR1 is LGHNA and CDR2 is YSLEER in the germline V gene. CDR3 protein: CASSQEGQYNSPLHF. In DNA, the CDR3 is TGCGCCAGCAGCCAAGAGGGACAGTATAATTCACCCCTCCACTTT.

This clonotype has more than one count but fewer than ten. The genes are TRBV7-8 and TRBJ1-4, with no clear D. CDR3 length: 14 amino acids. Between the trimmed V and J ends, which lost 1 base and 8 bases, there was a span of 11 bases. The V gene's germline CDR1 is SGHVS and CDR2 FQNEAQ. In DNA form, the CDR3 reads TGTGCCAGCAGCTTAGGGACGGCCGGCGAAAAACTGTTTTTT. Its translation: CASSLGTAGEKLFF.

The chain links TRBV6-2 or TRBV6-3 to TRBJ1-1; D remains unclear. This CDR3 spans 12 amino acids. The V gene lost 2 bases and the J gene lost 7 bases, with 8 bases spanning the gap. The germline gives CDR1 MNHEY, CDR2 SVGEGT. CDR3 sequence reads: CASSYGRLEAFF. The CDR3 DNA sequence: TGTGCCAGCAGTTACGGGCGCCTTGAAGCTTTCTTT.

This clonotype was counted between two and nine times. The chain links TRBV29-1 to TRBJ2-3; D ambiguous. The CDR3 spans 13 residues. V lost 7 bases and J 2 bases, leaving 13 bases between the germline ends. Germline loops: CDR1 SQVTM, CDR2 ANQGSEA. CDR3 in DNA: TGCAGCGCCGCCTCCCGATTCACAGATACGCAGTATTTT. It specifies CSAASRFTDTQYF.

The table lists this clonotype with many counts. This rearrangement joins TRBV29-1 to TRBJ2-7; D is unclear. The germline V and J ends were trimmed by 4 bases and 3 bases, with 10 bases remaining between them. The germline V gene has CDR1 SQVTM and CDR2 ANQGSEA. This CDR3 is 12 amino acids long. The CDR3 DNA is TGCAGCGTTGGGGCCTACGGCTACGAGCAGTACTTC. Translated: CSVGAYGYEQYF.

Here the CDR3 DNA reads TGTGCCAGCGCCTTCGTGGGACAGGGACCCAACTACGAGCAGTACTTC. It specifies CASAFVGQGPNYEQYF. V and J are TRBV7-9 and TRBJ2-7; 9 positions match TRBD1. There are 16 residues in the CDR3. V was pared by 8 bases and J by 3 bases, with 14 bases of the junction left unmatched. The germline CDR1 and CDR2 sequences are SEHNR and FQNEAQ (reference sequence).

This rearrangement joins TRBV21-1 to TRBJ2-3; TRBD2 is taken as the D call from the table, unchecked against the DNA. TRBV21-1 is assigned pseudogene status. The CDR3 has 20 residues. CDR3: CASNAVDQGLAIPNTDTQYF. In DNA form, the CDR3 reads TGTGCCAGCAACGCCGTGGACCAGGGACTAGCGATTCCGAACACAGATACGCAGTATTTT.

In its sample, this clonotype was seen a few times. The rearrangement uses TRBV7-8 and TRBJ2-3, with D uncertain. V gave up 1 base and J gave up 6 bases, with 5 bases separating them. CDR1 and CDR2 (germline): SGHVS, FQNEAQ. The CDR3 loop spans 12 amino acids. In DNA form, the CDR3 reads TGTGCCAGCAGCTTAGGCTTTGATACGCAGTATTTT. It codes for CASSLGFDTQYF.

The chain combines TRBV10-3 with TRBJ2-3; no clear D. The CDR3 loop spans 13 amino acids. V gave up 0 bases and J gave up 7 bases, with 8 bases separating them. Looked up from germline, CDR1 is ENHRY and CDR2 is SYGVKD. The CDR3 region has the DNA TGTGCCATCAGTGAGTCGATGATTTATACGCAGTATTTT. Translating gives CAISESMIYTQYF.